This T cell receptor beta chain stems from a study of blood T cell repertoires in COVID-19. Germline CDR1 and CDR2: LNHNV and YYDKDF (reference sequence). V shed 0 bases and J shed 4 bases, with 7 bases lying between them. This CDR3 region has 14 residues. TCRdb's copy holds only in-frame clones and misses some; the assay was immunoSEQ multiplex PCR. The sample has a few hundred thousand clones; roughly 89% are singletons. The source of this sequence is a man aged 30 to 45 with acute or convalescent COVID-19. Sequenced: peripheral blood. V and J are TRBV15 and TRBJ1-5; weak D call: TRBD1 (5 bases). The chain's CDR3 is CATSRDRVNQPQHF. The DNA of the CDR3 is TGTGCCACCAGCAGAGACAGGGTAAATCAGCCCCAGCATTTT.